Below are 8 T cell receptor beta chains sequenced from a single sample in a study of shared clonotypes between healthy human individuals. Sequencing was performed with immunoSEQ multiplex PCR; in TCRdb, only in-frame clones are kept and a portion is missing. The sample yields about 710,000 clones, over 55% seen once. Sequenced: memory CD4+ T cells sorted from blood. Stated subset: CD45RA-negative fraction. The receptors stem from a woman in her 30s in good health.

V and J are TRBV7-8 and TRBJ2-1; TRBD2 aligns across 7 bases. This CDR3 spans 17 amino acids. With 0 bases clipped from V and 3 bases from J, the junction kept 8 bases outside the gene matches. The germline V gene encodes CDR1 SGHVS and CDR2 FQNEAQ. CDR3 region: CASSLAGAGINYNEQFF. CDR3 nucleotides: TGTGCCAGCAGCTTAGCCGGAGCGGGAATTAACTACAATGAGCAGTTCTTC.

This chain links TRBV19 with TRBJ2-1, with D perhaps matching TRBD1 or TRBD2 (6 bases each). The length of the CDR3 is 15 residues. CDR1 is LNHDA and CDR2 is SQIVND in the germline V gene (reference sequence). Trimming removed 4 bases from V and 6 bases from J, with 16 bases in between. The CDR3 here is CASSKGEGGGNEQFF. The CDR3 bases are TGTGCCAGTAGTAAGGGCGAGGGGGGTGGCAATGAGCAGTTCTTC.

This chain connects TRBV6-5 to TRBJ1-2; the match to TRBD1 covers 8 bases. Germline V gene sequence: CDR1 MNHEY, CDR2 SVGAGI. The trim removed 6 bases at V and 4 bases at J, leaving 1 base unmatched. The CDR3 is 12 residues long. CDR3 coding DNA: TGTGCCAGCAGAGGGACAGGCTATGGCTACACCTTC. This gives the protein CASRGTGYGYTF.

V usage is TRBV6-6 and J usage is TRBJ1-1; no firm D call. Germline V gives CDR1 MNHNY, CDR2 SVGAGI (reference sequence). Trimming removed 4 bases at V and 0 bases at J, with 9 bases between. The CDR3 runs 14 residues. The CDR3 sequence: CASSSQTMNTEAFF. The CDR3, as DNA: TGTGCCAGCAGTTCACAGACGATGAACACTGAAGCTTTCTTT.

This rearrangement joins TRBV21-1 to TRBJ2-3; whether TRBD2, the table's D call, matches the DNA was not checked. TRBV21-1 is a recognized pseudogene. This CDR3 spans 15 amino acids. The CDR3 loop is CASSKAKGRVGTQYF. In DNA, the CDR3 is TGTGCCAGCAGCAAAGCGAAGGGGAGGGTCGGTACGCAGTATTTT.

About this clone: With only one base between it and a far larger clone, this is likely a read error. The CDR3 here is CASKALSRTAYEQYF. CDR3 coding DNA: TGTGCCAGCAAAGCACTTAGCAGGACGGCCTACGAGCAGTACTTC. The V call is TRBV6-1, the J call TRBJ2-7; the D is unclear. Trimming shortened V by 7 bases and J by 2 bases, and 18 bases separated the two germline ends. The CDR3 extends over 15 amino acids. Germline CDR1 is MNHNS and CDR2 is SASEGT.

The chain couples TRBV5-1 to TRBJ2-7; 7 bases map to TRBD1. In germline, CDR1 is SGHRS, CDR2 YFSETQ. The CDR3 sequence is 15 residues long. V gave up 4 bases and J gave up 7 bases; unmatched junction bases: 14. The CDR3 nucleotides read TGCGCCAGCAGCGGGAACCGGGACAGAGGGTCGGAGCAGTACTTC. Amino acid sequence: CASSGNRDRGSEQYF.

The rearrangement uses TRBV6-6 and TRBJ2-5; a weak D match, TRBD2 (6 bases). Germline assignment: CDR1 MNHNY and CDR2 SVGAGI (reference sequence). V gave up 6 bases and J gave up 4 bases, with 15 bases separating them. This CDR3 region has 14 residues. The CDR3 region is CASRGGLIGETQYF. CDR3 in DNA: TGTGCCAGCAGGGGGGGTCTCATCGGAGAGACCCAGTACTTC.